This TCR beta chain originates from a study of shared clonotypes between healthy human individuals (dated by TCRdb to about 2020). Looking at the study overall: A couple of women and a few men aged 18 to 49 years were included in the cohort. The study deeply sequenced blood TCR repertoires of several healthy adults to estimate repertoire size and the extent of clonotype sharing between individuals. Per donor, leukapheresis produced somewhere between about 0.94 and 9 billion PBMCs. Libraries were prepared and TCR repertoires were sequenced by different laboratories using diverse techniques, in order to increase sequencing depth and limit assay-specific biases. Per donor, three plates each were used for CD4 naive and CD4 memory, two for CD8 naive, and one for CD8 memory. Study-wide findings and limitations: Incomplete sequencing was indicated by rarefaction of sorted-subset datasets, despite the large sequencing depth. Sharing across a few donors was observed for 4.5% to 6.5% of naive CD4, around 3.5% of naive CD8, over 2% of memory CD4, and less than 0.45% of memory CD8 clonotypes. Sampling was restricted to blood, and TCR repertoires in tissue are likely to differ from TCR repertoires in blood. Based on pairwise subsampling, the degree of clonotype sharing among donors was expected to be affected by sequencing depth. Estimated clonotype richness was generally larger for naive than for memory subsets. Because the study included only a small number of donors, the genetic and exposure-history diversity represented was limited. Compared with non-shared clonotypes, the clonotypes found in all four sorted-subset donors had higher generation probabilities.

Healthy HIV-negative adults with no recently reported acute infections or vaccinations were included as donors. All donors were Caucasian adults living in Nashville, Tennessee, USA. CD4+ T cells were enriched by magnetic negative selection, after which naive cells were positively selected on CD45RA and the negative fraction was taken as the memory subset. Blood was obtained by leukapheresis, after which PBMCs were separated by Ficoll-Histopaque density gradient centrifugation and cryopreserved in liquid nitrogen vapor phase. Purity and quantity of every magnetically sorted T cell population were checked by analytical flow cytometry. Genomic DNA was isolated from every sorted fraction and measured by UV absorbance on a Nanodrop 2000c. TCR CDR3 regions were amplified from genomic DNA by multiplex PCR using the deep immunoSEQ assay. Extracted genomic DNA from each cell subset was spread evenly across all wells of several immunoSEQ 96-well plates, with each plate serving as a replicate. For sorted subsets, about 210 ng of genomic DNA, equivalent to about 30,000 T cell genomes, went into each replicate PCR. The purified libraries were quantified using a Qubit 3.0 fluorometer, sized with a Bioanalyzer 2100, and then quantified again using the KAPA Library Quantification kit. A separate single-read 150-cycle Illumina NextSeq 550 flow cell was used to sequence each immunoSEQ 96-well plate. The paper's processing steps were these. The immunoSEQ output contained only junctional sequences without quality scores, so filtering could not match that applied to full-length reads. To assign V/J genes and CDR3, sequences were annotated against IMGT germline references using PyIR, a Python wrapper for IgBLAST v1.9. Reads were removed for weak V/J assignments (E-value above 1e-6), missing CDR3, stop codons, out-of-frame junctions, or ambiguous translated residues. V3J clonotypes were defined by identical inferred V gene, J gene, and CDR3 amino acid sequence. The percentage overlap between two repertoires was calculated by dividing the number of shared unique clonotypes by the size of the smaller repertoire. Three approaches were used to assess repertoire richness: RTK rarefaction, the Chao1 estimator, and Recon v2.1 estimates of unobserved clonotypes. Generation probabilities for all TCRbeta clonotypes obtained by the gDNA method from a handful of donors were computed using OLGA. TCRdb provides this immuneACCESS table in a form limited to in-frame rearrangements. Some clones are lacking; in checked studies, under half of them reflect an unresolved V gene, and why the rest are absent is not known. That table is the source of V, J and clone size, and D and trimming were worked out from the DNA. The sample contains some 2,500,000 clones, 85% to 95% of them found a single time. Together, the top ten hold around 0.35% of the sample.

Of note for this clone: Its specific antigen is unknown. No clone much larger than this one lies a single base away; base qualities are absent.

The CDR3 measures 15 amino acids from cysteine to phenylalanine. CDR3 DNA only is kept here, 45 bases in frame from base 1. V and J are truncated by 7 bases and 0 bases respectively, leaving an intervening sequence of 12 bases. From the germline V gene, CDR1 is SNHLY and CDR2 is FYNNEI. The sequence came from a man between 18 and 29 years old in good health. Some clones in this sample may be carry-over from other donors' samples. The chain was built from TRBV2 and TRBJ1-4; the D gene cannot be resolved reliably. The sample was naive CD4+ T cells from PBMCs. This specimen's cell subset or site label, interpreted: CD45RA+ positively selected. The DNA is TGTGCCAGCACCCAATGGGCTGCAACTAATGAAAAACTGTTTTTT. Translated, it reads CASTQWAATNEKLFF. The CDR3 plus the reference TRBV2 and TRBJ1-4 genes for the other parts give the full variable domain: EPEVTQTPSHQVTQMGQEVILRCVPISNHLYFYWYRQILGQKVEFLVSFYNNEISEKSEIFDDQFSVERPDGSNFTLKIRSTKLEDSAMYFCASTQWAATNEKLFFGSGTQLSVL.